This TCR beta chain was sequenced for a study of CD8 T cells in Susac syndrome. The authors reverse transcribed roughly 0.5 to 1 ug RNA with random hexamers. TCRdb analysed the immunoSEQ multiplex PCR reads with MiXCR anew, one entry per CDR3 protein. Among 400,000 to 550,000 distinct CDR3 sequences listed, approximately 89% were seen once. The specimen was CD8+ T cells from PBMCs. This receptor was obtained from a human donor with multiple sclerosis.

The CDR3 here is CASSSWGTTEAFF. CDR3 bases: TGTGCCAGCAGCTCCTGGGGTACCACTGAAGCTTTCTTT. The rearrangement joins TRBV7-2 to TRBJ1-1; no clear D. Germline CDR1 and CDR2: SGHTA and FQGNSA. V lost 4 bases to trimming and J lost 4 bases, with 10 bases between them. This CDR3 spans 13 amino acids.